The 23 T cell receptor beta chains below come from one sample, sequenced in a study of human T cells and chemical hapten exposure. TCRdb passed the RACE reads through MiXCR, listing each CDR3 protein once. The table has some 340,000 distinct CDR3 sequences, roughly 6.9% seen once. Sample time point: patch test 1, 2 weeks after DPC sensitization. Described treatment: therapeutic diphenylcyclopropenone sensitization with weekly scalp DPC. Sequenced material: whole blood, taken in connection with sensitization to the hapten diphenylcyclopropenone (DPC). All receptors derive from a woman under 30 with alopecia areata. Some clones in this sample may be carry-over from other donors' samples.

This clonotype was observed a few times. The chain combines TRBV29-1 with TRBJ2-1, with 7 bases matching TRBD1. After removal of 2 bases from V and 2 bases from J, the junction contained 6 bases not matched to a gene. Germline loops: CDR1 SQVTM, CDR2 ANQGSEA. The CDR3 runs 15 residues. As DNA, the CDR3 is TGCAGCGTTGAAAACCCGCAGGGGGCCTACAATGAGCAGTTCTTC. This sequence encodes CSVENPQGAYNEQFF.

This clonotype was found a few times. This chain connects TRBV6-2 or TRBV6-3 to TRBJ2-3, with TRBD2 matching over 8 bases. Germline CDR1 and CDR2: MNHEY and SVGEGT. CDR3 length: 13 amino acids. V lost 7 bases to trimming and J lost 1 base; unmatched junction nucleotides: 1. Written as DNA, the CDR3 is TGTGCCAGCAATAGCGGGGGCACAGATACGCAGTATTTT. Translated: CASNSGGTDTQYF.

The V and J genes are TRBV4-2 and TRBJ2-7; tentative D call: TRBD1 (6 bases). The CDR3 runs to 15 residues. Per germline, CDR1 LGHNA and CDR2 YNFKEQ. Trimming took off 8 bases at V and 5 bases at J, with 22 bases between the two ends. CDR3 region: CASGRQADLRDEQYF. In DNA, the CDR3 is TGTGCCAGCGGAAGACAGGCGGATTTAAGGGACGAGCAGTACTTC.

This chain uses TRBV27 with TRBJ2-7, with D unresolved. V shed 2 bases and J shed 3 bases, with 8 bases lying between them. The germline CDR1 and CDR2 sequences are MNHEY and SMNVEV (reference sequence). The length of the CDR3 is 13 residues. CDR3 DNA: TGTGCCAGCAGTTTAGGGCGGATCTACGAGCAGTACTTC. Translation gives CASSLGRIYEQYF.

The genes are TRBV6-2 or TRBV6-3 and TRBJ2-1, with D perhaps TRBD1 (5 bases). This CDR3 spans 15 amino acids. Trimming took 8 bases from V and 4 from J, leaving 18 bases between them. Looked up from germline, CDR1 is MNHEY and CDR2 is SVGEGT. In DNA form, the CDR3 reads TGTGCCAGCCATCAGGGCAGGACCACTTACAATGAGCAGTTCTTC. Its protein product is CASHQGRTTYNEQFF.

The chain joins TRBV5-1 to TRBJ1-6; D is perhaps TRBD1 (6 bases). The CDR3 is 14 residues long. Trimming took 0 bases from V and 8 from J, leaving 9 bases between them. Germline V gene data show CDR1 as SGHRS and CDR2 as YFSETQ. CDR3 bases: TGCGCCAGCAGCTTGGGACAGGCGGATTCACCCCTCCACTTT. This gives the protein CASSLGQADSPLHF.

The chain joins TRBV12-3 or TRBV12-4 to TRBJ1-2; 9 nucleotides match TRBD1. This CDR3 comprises 14 residues. J was trimmed by 3 bases and V by 1 base; bases with no gene match: 0. The CDR3: CASSLGDRDYGYTF. The CDR3, as DNA: TGTGCCAGCAGTTTAGGGGACAGGGACTATGGCTACACCTTC.

The chain recombines TRBV28 with TRBJ1-4; D remains unclear. From germline, CDR1 is MDHEN and CDR2 SYDVKM. Trimming removed 2 bases from V and 7 bases from J, with 5 bases in between. The CDR3 has 12 residues. The CDR3 region is CASSLAIEKLFF. CDR3 sequence (DNA): TGTGCCAGCAGTTTAGCGATTGAAAAACTGTTTTTT.

This clonotype showed up many times. This sequence joins TRBV18 and TRBJ2-1, with D hard to call. The ends were cut back, 3 bases at V and 8 bases at J, with 14 bases in the middle. The germline V gene has CDR1 KGHSH and CDR2 LQKENI. The CDR3 length is 14 residues. This CDR3 is CASSPFRTTDEQFF. CDR3 DNA sequence: TGTGCCAGCTCACCGTTTCGAACGACCGATGAGCAGTTCTTC. Drawing the rest from reference TRBV18 and TRBJ2-1, the complete variable domain is NAGVMQNPRHLVRRRGQEARLRCSPMKGHSHVYWYRQLPEEGLKFMVYLQKENIIDESGMPKERFSAEFPKEGPSILRIQQVVRGDSAAYFCASSPFRTTDEQFFGPGTRLTVL.

The chain links TRBV6-5 to TRBJ2-6; 8 bases fit TRBD1. CDR1 and CDR2 from the germline V gene are MNHEY and SVGAGI. The CDR3 loop spans 18 amino acids. V lost 2 bases, J lost 0 bases, and 6 bases stayed unmatched. The CDR3 region has the DNA TGTGCCAGCAGTTACGGTACAGGGGGTAGCTCTGGGGCCAACGTCCTGACTTTC. Translation gives CASSYGTGGSSGANVLTF.

There are many counts of this clonotype. The J gene is TRBJ1-5, the V gene TRBV12-3 or TRBV12-4, with TRBD1 as a possible D gene (6 bases). Trimming stripped 4 bases from V and 7 bases from J, with 11 bases between. CDR3 size: 13 residues. The CDR3: CASSSYRDQPQHF. CDR3 DNA: TGTGCCAGCAGTTCCTACAGGGACCAGCCCCAGCATTTT.

This chain uses TRBV7-2 with TRBJ2-5, with D maybe TRBD2 (5 bases). The CDR3 runs 14 residues. Trimming removed 2 bases from V and 2 bases from J, with 9 bases in between. In germline, CDR1 is SGHTA, CDR2 FQGNSA. CDR3 region: CASSLYGKQETQYF. The CDR3 DNA follows: TGTGCCAGCAGCTTATACGGGAAACAAGAGACCCAGTACTTC.

The V gene is TRBV27, the J gene TRBJ1-1, with 8 nucleotides matching TRBD1. The CDR3 runs to 16 residues. J gave up 2 bases and V 4 bases, and 9 bases lay outside the gene matches. Germline V lookup: CDR1 MNHEY, CDR2 SMNVEV (reference sequence). CDR3 sequence reads: CASSYGQGLGNTEAFF. DNA of the CDR3: TGTGCCAGCAGTTACGGACAGGGTTTAGGAAACACTGAAGCTTTCTTT.

This clonotype was counted between two and nine times. The chain links TRBV10-3 to TRBJ1-2; unclear D gene. The CDR3 has 12 amino acids. Trimming shortened V by 2 bases and J by 5 bases, and 6 bases separated the two germline ends. Germline-derived CDR1 and CDR2 are ENHRY and SYGVKD. The CDR3 loop is CAISEQRYGYTF. The CDR3 nucleotides read TGTGCCATCAGTGAGCAGAGATATGGCTACACCTTC.

This clonotype has a handful of counts. The chain links TRBV5-6 to TRBJ2-1; D gene uncertain. In germline, CDR1 is SGHDT, CDR2 YYEEEE. CDR3 length: 14 residues. V gave up 0 bases and J gave up 8 bases, with 12 bases separating them. CDR3 in DNA: TGTGCCAGCAGCTTGGCGTACGCGCACGATGAGCAGTTCTTC. This sequence encodes CASSLAYAHDEQFF. Full variable domain (outside the CDR3, taken from reference TRBV5-6 and TRBJ2-1): DAGVTQSPTHLIKTRGQQVTLRCSPKSGHDTVSWYQQALGQGPQFIFQYYEEEERQRGNFPDRFSGHQFPNYSSELNVNALLLGDSALYLCASSLAYAHDEQFFGPGTRLTVL.

This clonotype was detected many times. The chain is built from TRBV7-8 and TRBJ2-2, with 7 nucleotides matching TRBD1. J lost 2 bases, V lost 1 base, and 4 bases had no gene match. Germline CDR1 SGHVS, CDR2 FQNEAQ. The CDR3 extends over 16 amino acids. In DNA form, the CDR3 reads TGTGCCAGCAGCTTAGTCCGGGACAGCAACACCGGGGAGCTGTTTTTT. This encodes CASSLVRDSNTGELFF.

This clonotype was seen ten or more times. The V and J genes are TRBV12-5 and TRBJ2-2; 9 bases are a match to TRBD2. CDR3 length: 15 residues. After removal of 5 bases from V and 2 bases from J, the junction contained 3 bases not matched to a gene. Germline V gene lookup returns CDR1 LGHNT and CDR2 FRNRAP. DNA of the CDR3: TGTGCTAGTGGTCCGGGACTAGCTAACACCGGGGAGCTGTTTTTT. Translation: CASGPGLANTGELFF.

The V and J genes are TRBV7-9 and TRBJ1-1; 9 bases fit TRBD1. The CDR3 runs to 15 residues. V gave up 4 bases and J gave up 2 bases; unmatched junction bases: 5. Germline V gene data show CDR1 as SEHNR and CDR2 as FQNEAQ (reference sequence). The CDR3 is CASSSGQGYNTEAFF. In DNA form, the CDR3 reads TGTGCCAGCAGCTCCGGACAGGGGTATAACACTGAAGCTTTCTTT. Based on the CDR3 plus reference TRBV7-9 and TRBJ1-1, the full variable domain is DTGVSQNPRHKITKRGQNVTFRCDPISEHNRLYWYRQTLGQGPEFLTYFQNEAQLEKSRLLSDRFSAERPKGSFSTLEIQRTEQGDSAMYLCASSSGQGYNTEAFFGQGTRLTVV.

This clonotype was seen a few times. The V call is TRBV5-5, the J call TRBJ2-7; 8 nucleotides agree with TRBD1. Trimming took 7 bases from V and 9 from J; bases not matched to a gene: 9. In germline, CDR1 is SGHKS, CDR2 YYEKEE (reference sequence). The CDR3 has 12 amino acids. This chain's CDR3 is CASRSDRVGQYF. CDR3 in DNA: TGTGCCAGCCGCTCGGACAGGGTCGGGCAGTACTTC.

This clonotype was recorded a few times. The chain couples TRBV7-6 to TRBJ2-1, with D possibly called TRBD1 or TRBD2 (5 bases each). Trimming took off 1 base at V and 5 bases at J, with 15 bases between the two ends. The CDR3 is 16 amino acids. Per germline, CDR1 SGHVS and CDR2 FNYEAQ. CDR3 in DNA: TGTGCCAGCAGCTTAGACTTCCGGGGCTTCAACAATGAGCAGTTCTTC. Amino acid sequence: CASSLDFRGFNNEQFF.

The table lists this clonotype with many counts. This chain joins TRBV12-3 or TRBV12-4 and TRBJ2-3; D not certain. The V gene lost 6 bases and the J gene lost 0 bases, with 22 bases spanning the gap. This CDR3 has 18 residues. CDR3 bases: TGTGCCAGCAGAAAGGAATCCTTTACCCAGGCTAGCACAGATACGCAGTATTTT. Its translation is CASRKESFTQASTDTQYF.

This clonotype was recorded a few times. This chain joins TRBV3-1 and TRBJ1-2; D uncertain. CDR3 length equals 14 residues. Germline V lookup: CDR1 LGHDT, CDR2 YNNKEL (reference sequence). Between the trimmed V and J ends, which lost 2 bases and 5 bases, there was a span of 12 bases. In nucleotides, the CDR3 is TGTGCCAGCAGCCAAACTCAGAACGGATATGGCTACACCTTC. Amino acid sequence: CASSQTQNGYGYTF.

The chain carries TRBV7-9 and TRBJ2-1; D unclear. The germline V and J ends were trimmed by 3 bases and 8 bases, with 20 bases remaining between them. Germline loops: CDR1 SEHNR, CDR2 FQNEAQ (reference sequence). This CDR3 region has 16 residues. The CDR3 here is CASSLVPGPERHEQFF. CDR3 sequence (DNA): TGTGCCAGCAGCTTGGTACCCGGACCCGAGCGTCATGAGCAGTTCTTC.